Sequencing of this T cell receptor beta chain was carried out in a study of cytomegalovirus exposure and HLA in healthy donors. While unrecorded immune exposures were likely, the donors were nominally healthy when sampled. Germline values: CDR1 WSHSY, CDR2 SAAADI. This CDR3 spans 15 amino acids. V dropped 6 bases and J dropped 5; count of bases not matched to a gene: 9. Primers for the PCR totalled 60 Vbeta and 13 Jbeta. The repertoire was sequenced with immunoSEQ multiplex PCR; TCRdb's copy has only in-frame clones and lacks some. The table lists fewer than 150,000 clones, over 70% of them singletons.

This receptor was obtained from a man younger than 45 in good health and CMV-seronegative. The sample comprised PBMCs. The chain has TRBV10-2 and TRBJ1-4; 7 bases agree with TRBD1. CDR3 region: CASRATTGQNEKLFF. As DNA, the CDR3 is TGCGCCAGCAGAGCGACGACAGGGCAAAATGAAAAACTGTTTTTT.